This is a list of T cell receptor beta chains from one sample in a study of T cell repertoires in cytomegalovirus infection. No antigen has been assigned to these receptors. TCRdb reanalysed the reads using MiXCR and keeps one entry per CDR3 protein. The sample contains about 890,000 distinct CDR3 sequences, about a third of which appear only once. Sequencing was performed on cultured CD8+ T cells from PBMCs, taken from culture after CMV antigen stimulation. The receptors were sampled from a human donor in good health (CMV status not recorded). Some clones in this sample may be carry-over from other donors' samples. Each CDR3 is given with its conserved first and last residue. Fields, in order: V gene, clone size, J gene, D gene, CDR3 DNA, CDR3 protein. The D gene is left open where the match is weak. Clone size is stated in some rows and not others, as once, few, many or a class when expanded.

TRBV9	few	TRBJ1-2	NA	TGTGCCAGCAGCGTAGCCGAGACAGCACCAAACTATGGCTACACCTTC	CASSVAETAPNYGYTF
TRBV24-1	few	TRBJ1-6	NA	TGTGCCACCAGTGATTTGCAGCCCTATTCGCGTCGGAATTCACCCCTCCACTTT	CATSDLQPYSRRNSPLHF
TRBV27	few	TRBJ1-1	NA	TGTGCCAGCAGTTTTAAACCCCTCACTGAAGCTTTCTTT	CASSFKPLTEAFF
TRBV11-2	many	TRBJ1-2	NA	TGTGCCAGCAGCTACGCAGCGGGAATCTATGGCTACACCTTC	CASSYAAGIYGYTF
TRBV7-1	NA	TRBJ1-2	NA	TGTGCCAGCAGCCTTGGCAGTTTGGGACGCATAGCTAACTATGGCTACACCTTC	CASSLGSLGRIANYGYTF
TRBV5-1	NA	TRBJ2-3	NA	TGCGCCAGCAGCTCGGCAGGGGTTGGGACAGATACGCAGTATTTT	CASSSAGVGTDTQYF
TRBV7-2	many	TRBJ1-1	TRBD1	TGTGCCAGCAGCTTTGGGACAGGGGGCTTCACTGAAGCTTTCTTT	CASSFGTGGFTEAFF
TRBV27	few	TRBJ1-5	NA	TGTGCCAGCAGGCTTGGGGGTTATAGCAATCAGCCCCAGCATTTT	CASRLGGYSNQPQHF
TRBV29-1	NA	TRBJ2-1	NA	TGCAGCGTTGATAGGGGTATCAGCACCTTCTTC	CSVDRGISTFF
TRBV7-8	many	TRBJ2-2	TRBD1	TGTGCCAGCAGCTTAGATACAGGGGGCCTGAACACCGGGGAGCTGTTTTTT	CASSLDTGGLNTGELFF
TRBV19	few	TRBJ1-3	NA	TGTGCCAGTAGTATGGGGAACAGCGGAAACACCATATATTTT	CASSMGNSGNTIYF
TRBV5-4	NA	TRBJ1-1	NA	TGTGCCAGCAGCTTAGGTATAGGGACTCTTGAAGCTTTCTTT	CASSLGIGTLEAFF
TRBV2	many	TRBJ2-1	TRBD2	TGTGCCAGCAGACCGACTAGCGGGGGTAACAATGAGCAGTTCTTC	CASRPTSGGNNEQFF
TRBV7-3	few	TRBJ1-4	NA	TGTGCCAGCAGCTTAACGACAGTACCTAATGAAAAACTGTTTTTT	CASSLTTVPNEKLFF
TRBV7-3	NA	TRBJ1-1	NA	TGTGCCAGCAGTCCCGAGGGGGTACGGGGCACTGAAGCTTTCTTT	CASSPEGVRGTEAFF
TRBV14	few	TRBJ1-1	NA	TGTGCCAGCAGCCAAGAAAGGGAGGGGACGGGCACTGAAGCTTTCTTT	CASSQEREGTGTEAFF